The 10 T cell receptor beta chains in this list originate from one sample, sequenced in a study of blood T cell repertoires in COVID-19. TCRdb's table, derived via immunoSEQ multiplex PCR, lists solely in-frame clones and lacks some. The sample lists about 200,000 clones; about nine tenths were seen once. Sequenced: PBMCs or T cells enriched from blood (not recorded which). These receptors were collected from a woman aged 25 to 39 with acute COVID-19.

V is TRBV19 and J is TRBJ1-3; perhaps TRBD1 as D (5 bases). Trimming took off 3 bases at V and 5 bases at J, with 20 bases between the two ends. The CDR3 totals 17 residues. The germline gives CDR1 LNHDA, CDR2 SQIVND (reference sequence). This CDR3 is CASSIFFLTGERNTIYF. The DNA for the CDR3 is TGTGCCAGTAGTATCTTTTTCCTAACAGGAGAACGAAACACCATATATTTT.

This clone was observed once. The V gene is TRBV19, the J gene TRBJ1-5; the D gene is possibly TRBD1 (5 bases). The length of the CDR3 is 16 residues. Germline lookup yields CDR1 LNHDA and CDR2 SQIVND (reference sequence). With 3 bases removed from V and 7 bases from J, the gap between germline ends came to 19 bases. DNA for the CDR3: TGTGCCAGTAGTATTGGTCATGATAGGGGATGGCAGCCCCAGCATTTT. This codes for CASSIGHDRGWQPQHF.

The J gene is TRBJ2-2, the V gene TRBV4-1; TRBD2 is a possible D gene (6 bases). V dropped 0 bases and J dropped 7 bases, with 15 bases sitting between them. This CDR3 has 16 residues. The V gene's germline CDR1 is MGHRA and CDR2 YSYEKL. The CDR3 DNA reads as TGCGCCAGCAGCCAAGATGGGGGGTCTCGGGGCGGGGAGCTGTTTTTT. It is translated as CASSQDGGSRGGELFF.

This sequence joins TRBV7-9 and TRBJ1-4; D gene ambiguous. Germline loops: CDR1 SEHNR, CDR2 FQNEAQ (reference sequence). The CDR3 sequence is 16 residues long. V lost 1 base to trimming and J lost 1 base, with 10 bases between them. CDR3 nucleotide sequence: TGTGCCAGCAGCTTAGGAATATCGGTAACTAATGAAAAACTGTTTTTT. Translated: CASSLGISVTNEKLFF.

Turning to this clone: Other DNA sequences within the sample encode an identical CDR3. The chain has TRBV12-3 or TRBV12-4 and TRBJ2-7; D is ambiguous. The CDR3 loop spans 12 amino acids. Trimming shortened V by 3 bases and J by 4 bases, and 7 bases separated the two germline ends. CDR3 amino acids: CASSFPRYEQYF. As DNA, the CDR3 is TGTGCCAGCAGTTTCCCCAGATACGAGCAGTACTTC.

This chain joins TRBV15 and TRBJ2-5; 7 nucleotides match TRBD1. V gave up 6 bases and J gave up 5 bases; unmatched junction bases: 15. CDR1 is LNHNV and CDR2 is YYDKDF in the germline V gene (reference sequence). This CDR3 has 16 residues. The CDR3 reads CATSPTTQTGMETQYF. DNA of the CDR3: TGTGCCACCAGTCCGACCACCCAGACAGGGATGGAGACCCAGTACTTC. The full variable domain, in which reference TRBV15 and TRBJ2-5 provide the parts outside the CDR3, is DAMVIQNPRYQVTQFGKPVTLSCSQTLNHNVMYWYQQKSSQAPKLLFHYYDKDFNNEADTPDNFQSRRPNTSFCFLDIRSPGLGDTAMYLCATSPTTQTGMETQYFGPGTRLLVL.

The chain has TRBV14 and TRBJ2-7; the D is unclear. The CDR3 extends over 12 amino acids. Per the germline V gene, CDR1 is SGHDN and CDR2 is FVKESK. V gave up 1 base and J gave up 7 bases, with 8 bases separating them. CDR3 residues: CASSQAAVEQYF. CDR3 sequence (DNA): TGTGCCAGCAGCCAAGCGGCGGTTGAGCAGTACTTC.

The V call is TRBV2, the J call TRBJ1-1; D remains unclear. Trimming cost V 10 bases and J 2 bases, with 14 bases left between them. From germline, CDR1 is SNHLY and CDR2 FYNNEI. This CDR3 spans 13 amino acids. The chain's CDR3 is CAINRGPNTEAFF. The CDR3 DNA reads TGTGCCATCAACCGGGGTCCCAACACTGAAGCTTTCTTT.

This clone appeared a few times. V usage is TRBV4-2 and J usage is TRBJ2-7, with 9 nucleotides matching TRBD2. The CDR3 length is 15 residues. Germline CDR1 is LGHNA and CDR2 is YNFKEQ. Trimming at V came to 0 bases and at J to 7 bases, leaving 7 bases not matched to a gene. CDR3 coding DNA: TGTGCCAGCAGCCAAGAGGAGGGACTAGCCCAGGAGCAGTACTTC. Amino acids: CASSQEEGLAQEQYF.

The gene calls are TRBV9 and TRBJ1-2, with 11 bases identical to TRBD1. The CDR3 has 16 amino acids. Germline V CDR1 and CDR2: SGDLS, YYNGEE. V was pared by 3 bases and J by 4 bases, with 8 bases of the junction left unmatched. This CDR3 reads CASSGPGTGGPYGYTF. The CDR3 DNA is TGTGCCAGCAGCGGCCCCGGGACAGGGGGACCCTATGGCTACACCTTC. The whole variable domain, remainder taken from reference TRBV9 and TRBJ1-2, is DSGVTQTPKHLITATGQRVTLRCSPRSGDLSVYWYQQSLDQGLQFLIQYYNGEERAKGNILERFSAQQFPDLHSELNLSSLELGDSALYFCASSGPGTGGPYGYTFGSGTRLTVV.